Included here is one T cell receptor beta chain sequence, with context. Antigen: not known. Germline assignment: CDR1 WNHNN and CDR2 SYGVQD (reference sequence). The ends were cut back, 6 bases at V and 4 bases at J, with 21 bases in the middle. The CDR3 sequence is 16 residues long. The data originate from a study of CD8+CD57+ T cells in acquired aplastic anemia. Study-wide context: When averaged, DNA from sorted CD4+ and CD8+ cells came to approximately 3.2 ug. General study results and limits: The same twenty-nine CD8+ CDR3 sequences occurred in patients and in controls. The study found no significant CD8+ Simpson's diversity difference between patients and controls.

Genomic DNA, the template, was used for profiling of the TCR beta VDJ and CDR3. TCRdb reanalysed the reads using MiXCR and keeps one entry per CDR3 protein. The sample has about 200,000 distinct CDR3 sequences; over 55% are singletons. CD8+CD57+ cell expansion, shown by flow cytometry, had occurred in the patients selected for sequencing. In all patients, the disease was severe acquired aplastic anemia. This chain joins TRBV10-1 and TRBJ1-1; D remains ambiguous. The source material was sorted CD4+, CD8+, or CD8+CD57+ T cells (not recorded which) from PBMCs. The origin of this receptor is a human donor with aplastic anemia. In DNA, the CDR3 is TGCGCCAGCAGGATAGCTAGACGCCTTCCCCGCACTGAAGCTTTCTTT. It translates to CASRIARRLPRTEAFF.